The 5 T cell receptor beta chains in this list originate from one sample, sequenced in a study of T-cell memory formation after mild COVID-19. TCRdb reprocessed the 5' RACE reads via MiXCR and lists one record per CDR3 protein. The table records 92,000 or so distinct CDR3 sequences, roughly 15% of them present only once. Sequenced: PBMCs or a T cell subset sorted from them (not recorded which). Source of these receptors: a man between 18 and 35 years old who had mild COVID-19 (a few samples of this study predate the infection). Cell type and time point are not known.

The chain combines TRBV7-9 with TRBJ2-5; D is perhaps TRBD1 (5 bases). This CDR3 spans 13 amino acids. V was cut by 6 bases and J by 3 bases, with 11 bases left in between. Germline-derived CDR1 and CDR2 are SEHNR and FQNEAQ (reference sequence). CDR3 in DNA: TGTGCCAGCAGGTCGACAGAAGAAGAGACCCAGTACTTC. Residues: CASRSTEEETQYF.

V is TRBV4-2 and J is TRBJ1-5; a possible D gene is TRBD1 (5 bases). This CDR3 contains 14 residues. V dropped 3 bases and J dropped 5 bases, with 11 bases sitting between them. In germline, CDR1 is LGHNA, CDR2 YNFKEQ. CDR3 nucleotides: TGTGCCAGCAGCCACCCGACAGTCGATCAGCCCCAGCATTTT. Its translation is CASSHPTVDQPQHF.

The table lists this clonotype with a few counts. V and J are TRBV4-2 and TRBJ2-3; possibly TRBD2 for D (5 bases). The ends were cut back, 4 bases at V and 0 bases at J, with 14 bases in the middle. The CDR3 runs 16 residues. Germline CDR1 LGHNA, CDR2 YNFKEQ. CDR3 amino acids: CASSRFPSGSTDTQYF. CDR3 DNA sequence: TGTGCCAGCAGCCGGTTCCCCTCGGGGAGCACAGATACGCAGTATTTT.

The chain has TRBV7-3 and TRBJ2-5; D is undetermined. CDR1 and CDR2 from the germline V gene are SGHTA and FQGTGA. The CDR3 contains 13 residues. Trimming removed 2 bases from V and 5 bases from J, with 9 bases in between. CDR3 DNA: TGTGCCAGCAGCTTAGGGCCCGGGGAGACCCAGTACTTC. This gives the protein CASSLGPGETQYF.

This clonotype occurred a few times. V usage is TRBV7-8 and J usage is TRBJ1-5; tentative D call: TRBD1 (5 bases). Trimming cost V 0 bases and J 8 bases, with 14 bases left between them. The germline gives CDR1 SGHVS, CDR2 FQNEAQ. There are 15 residues in the CDR3. CDR3 protein: CASSLARQGLEPQHF. The CDR3 DNA reads TGTGCCAGCAGCTTAGCTCGGCAGGGACTGGAGCCCCAGCATTTT.